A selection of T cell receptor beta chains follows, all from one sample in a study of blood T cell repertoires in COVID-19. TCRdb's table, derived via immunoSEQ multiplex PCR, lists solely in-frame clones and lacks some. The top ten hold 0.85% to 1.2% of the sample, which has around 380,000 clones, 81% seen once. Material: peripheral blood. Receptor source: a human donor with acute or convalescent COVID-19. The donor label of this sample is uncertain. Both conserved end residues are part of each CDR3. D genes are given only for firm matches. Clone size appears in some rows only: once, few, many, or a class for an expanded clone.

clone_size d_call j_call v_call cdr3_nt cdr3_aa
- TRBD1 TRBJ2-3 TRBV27 TGTGCCAGCAGTTCCTACCGGGACAGGAGCACAGATACGCAGTATTTT CASSSYRDRSTDTQYF
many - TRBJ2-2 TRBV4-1 TGCGCCAGCAGTCCGTTCGGAGTTGCCACCGGGGAGCTGTTTTTT CASSPFGVATGELFF
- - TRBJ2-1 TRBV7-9 TGTGCCAGCAGCCCCGGCGGGAACAGGAAGATTCGGAATGAGCAGTTCTTC CASSPGGNRKIRNEQFF
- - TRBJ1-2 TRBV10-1 TGCGCCAGCAGTGAAATGAGACATTTCCTCGCCCGCTATGGCTACACCTTC CASSEMRHFLARYGYTF
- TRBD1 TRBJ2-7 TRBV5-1 TGCGCCAGCAGCCAAACCGGGACAGGACACGAGCAGTACTTC CASSQTGTGHEQYF
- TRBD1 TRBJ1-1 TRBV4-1 TGCGCCAGCAGCCAAGGGGGACAGGGCCGCACTGAAGCTTTCTTT CASSQGGQGRTEAFF
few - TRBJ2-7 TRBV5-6 TGTGCCAGCAGCTTGAGAGTCACGCGTTCAGAGCAGTACTTC CASSLRVTRSEQYF
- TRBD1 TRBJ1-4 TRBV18 TGTGCCAGCTCAAGGACAGGGCCTAATGAAAAACTGTTTTTT CASSRTGPNEKLFF
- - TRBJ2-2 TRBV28 TGTGCCAGCAGTTTAGGAGGGTCCGGGGAGCTGTTTTTT CASSLGGSGELFF
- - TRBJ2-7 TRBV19 TGTGCCAGTTCCGAGAGCCCTCCCTACGAGCAGTACTTC CASSESPPYEQYF
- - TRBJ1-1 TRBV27 TGTGCCAGCCAGCCGTGGAGAACAAACACTGAAGCTTTCTTT CASQPWRTNTEAFF
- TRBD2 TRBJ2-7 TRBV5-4 TGTGCCAGCAGTGATCAGTCTGCTAGCGGAAAGAACTCCTACGAGCAGTACTTC CASSDQSASGKNSYEQYF
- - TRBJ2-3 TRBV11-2 TGTGCCAGCAGTCCGGTAGTCCTTAGCACAGATACGCAGTATTTT CASSPVVLSTDTQYF
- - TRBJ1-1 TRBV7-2 TGTGCCAGCACCAGACAAAGACAGCCGTCTGAAGCTTTCTTT CASTRQRQPSEAFF
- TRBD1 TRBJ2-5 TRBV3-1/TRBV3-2 TGTGCCAGCAGCCAAAGTCCCCAGGGGGCTGGGGAGACCCAGTACTTC CASSQSPQGAGETQYF
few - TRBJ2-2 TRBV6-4 TGTGCCAGCAGTGACGGGTCGGGAGAGGCCGGGGAGCTGTTTTTT CASSDGSGEAGELFF
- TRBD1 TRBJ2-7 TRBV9 TGTGCCAGCAGCGTCGGGACAGGGACCTACGAGCAGTACTTC CASSVGTGTYEQYF
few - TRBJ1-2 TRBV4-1 TGCGCCAGCAGCCAAGATTTTGGCCTCGTCCATGGCTACACCTTC CASSQDFGLVHGYTF
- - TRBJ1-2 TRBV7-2 TGTGCCAGCAGCCGCAGGGGTTATTCTGGCTACACCTTC CASSRRGYSGYTF
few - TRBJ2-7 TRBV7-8 TGTGCCAGCAGCTTACGTCTACAGGAATACGAGCAGTACTTC CASSLRLQEYEQYF
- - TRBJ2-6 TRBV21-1 TGTGCCAGCAGCAAGAGGACTAGCGGGAGGGCCTTCGTCTCTGGGGCCAACGTCCTGACTTTC CASSKRTSGRAFVSGANVLTF
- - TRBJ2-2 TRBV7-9 TGTGCCAGCCCCGCCGATGGGCCCGACACCGGGGAGCTGTTTTTT CASPADGPDTGELFF
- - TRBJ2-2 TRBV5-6 TGTGCCAGCAGACCACCTGGGGGGACCACCGGGGAGCTGTTTTTT CASRPPGGTTGELFF
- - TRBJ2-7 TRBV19 TGTGCCAGTAGTCGAAGGGGCTACGAGCAGTACTTC CASSRRGYEQYF
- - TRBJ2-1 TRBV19 TGTGCCAGTAGTATGTTTGAGTCTAGCATCAATGAGCAGTTCTTC CASSMFESSINEQFF
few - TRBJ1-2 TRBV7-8 TGTGCCAGCGTAGATACAGGGTGGCTGGACTATGGCTACACCTTC CASVDTGWLDYGYTF
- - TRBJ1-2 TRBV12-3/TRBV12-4 TGTGCCAGCAGTGACAGGATCCACTATGGCTACACCTTC CASSDRIHYGYTF
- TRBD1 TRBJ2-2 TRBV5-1 TGCGCCAGCAGTTGGGACAGGGGTATCGGGGAGCTGTTTTTT CASSWDRGIGELFF
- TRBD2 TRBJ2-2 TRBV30 TGTGCCTGGAGTCGAACTAGCGGGGGATACACCGGGGAGCTGTTTTTT CAWSRTSGGYTGELFF
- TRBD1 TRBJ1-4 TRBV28 TGTGCCAGCCGCCAGGACAGGGGACTCGAAAAACTGTTTTTT CASRQDRGLEKLFF
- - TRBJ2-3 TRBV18 TGTGCCAGCTCACCACAACGGGGATACACAGATACGCAGTATTTT CASSPQRGYTDTQYF
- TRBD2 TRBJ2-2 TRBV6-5 TGTGCCAGCCGGGCTAGCGGGAGGGGTACCGGGGAGCTGTTTTTT CASRASGRGTGELFF
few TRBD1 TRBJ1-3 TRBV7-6 TGTGCCAGCAGCCGTACAGGGGGCTCTGGAAACACCATATATTTT CASSRTGGSGNTIYF
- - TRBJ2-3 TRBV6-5 TGTGCCAGCTTGTCCCGCGGGAAATGGACAGATACGCAGTATTTT CASLSRGKWTDTQYF
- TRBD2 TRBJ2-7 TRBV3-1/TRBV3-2 TGTGCCAGCAGTCTTAGCGGGGGGCGGTACGAGCAGTACTTC CASSLSGGRYEQYF
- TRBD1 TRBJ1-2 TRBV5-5 TGTGCCAGCAGCTTGGGCCGGGACAGGTCGACTGGCTACACCTTC CASSLGRDRSTGYTF
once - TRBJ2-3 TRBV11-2 TGTGCCAGCAGCTTAACGCGGAGGGATACGCAGTATTTT CASSLTRRDTQYF
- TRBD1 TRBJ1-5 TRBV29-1 TGCAGCGTAGGGGACAGGGTTTCTCAGCCCCAGCATTTT CSVGDRVSQPQHF
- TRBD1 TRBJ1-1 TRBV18 TGTGCCAGCTCACCAGGGGGACAGCTTAAGACTGAAGCTTTCTTT CASSPGGQLKTEAFF
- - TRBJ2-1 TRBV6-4 TGTGCCAGCAGTGAGGTCCTAGCGTCGGATGAGCAGTTCTTC CASSEVLASDEQFF
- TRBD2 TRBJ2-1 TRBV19 TGTGCCAGTAGTATAGTAGGTAGCGGGAGGTTGCGGGAGCAGTTCTTC CASSIVGSGRLREQFF
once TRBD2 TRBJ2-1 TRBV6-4 TGTGCCAGAGAAACTAGCGGGAGGTGGGATGAGCAGTTCTTC CARETSGRWDEQFF
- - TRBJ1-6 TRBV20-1 TGCAGTGCTAGTAAGGACAGCGGAAATTCACCCCTCCACTTT CSASKDSGNSPLHF